The rows below give T cell receptor beta chains drawn from one sample of a study of CXCR3-negative and CXCR3-positive naive CD8 T cells. TCRdb re-called the 5' RACE reads and shows each CDR3 protein once, DNA omitted. The listing records tens of thousands of distinct CDR3 sequences. The sequenced sample was naive CXCR3+ CD8+ T cells from blood. The receptor source for this set is a human donor in good health. Some clones in this sample may be carry-over from other donors' samples. Each CDR3 is given with its conserved first and last residue.

V gene,J gene,CDR3 length,CDR3 protein
TRBV12-3/TRBV12-4,TRBJ1-5,16,CASSTGQRYSNQPQHF
TRBV25-1,TRBJ1-1,17,CASSEYYPDGGDTEAFF
TRBV4-1,TRBJ2-7,13,CASSQNSPYEQYF
TRBV29-1,TRBJ2-3,15,CSVAGGDRSTDTQYF
TRBV7-3,TRBJ2-5,14,CASSLGVDQETQYF
TRBV28,TRBJ1-4,14,CASSFYGQNEKLFF
TRBV5-1,TRBJ2-7,15,CASNRDRGYLYEQYF
TRBV4-1,TRBJ1-5,14,CASSLGQFNQPQHF
TRBV7-6,TRBJ2-5,16,CASSSEPLAGQETQYF
TRBV6-6,TRBJ2-3,15,CASSYSKAGVDTQYF
TRBV28,TRBJ1-2,15,CASSFPTGGTDDYTF
TRBV28,TRBJ1-5,16,CASSPNFGQGSQPQHF
TRBV7-2,TRBJ2-5,15,CASSLGNRLAATQYF
TRBV27,TRBJ2-3,12,CASSSRTDTQYF
TRBV5-1,TRBJ1-6,16,CASSYGEAVLNSPLHF
TRBV13,TRBJ2-3,14,CASRSLADPDTQYF
TRBV13,TRBJ2-3,14,CASSFRQGTDTQYF
TRBV7-3,TRBJ2-5,13,CASSPSGSETQYF
TRBV9,TRBJ2-4,15,CASSMDSTSGTPRAF
TRBV20-1,TRBJ2-1,15,CSARDEREGLNEQFF
TRBV9,TRBJ2-3,16,CASSPPGGQGTDTQYF
TRBV6-6,TRBJ2-2,15,CASSDRDYRAGELFF